The 30 T cell receptor beta chains reported below all come from one sample, sequenced in a study of CD8+ T cells in alopecia areata listed by TCRdb under 2018. The library was produced with the immunoSEQ multiplex PCR assay. RNA was extracted from all samples and reverse transcribed into cDNA, which served as template for TCR sequencing. TCRdb took this table from immuneACCESS and kept in-frame rearrangements with V and J called. Such tables lack part of the clones; where checked against another copy, unresolved V genes explain under half of the gap, and the rest is unexplained. The sample table records roughly 150,000 clones; more than 75% of these occur just once. The leading ten clones occupy about 15% of the sample. Sample time point, as interpreted from the label and publication: baseline before oral tofacitinib. Sample: CD8+ T cells sorted from blood, taken at week 0. The receptors stem from a human donor with alopecia areata.

The rearrangement links TRBV6-1 to TRBJ2-6; D may match TRBD1 or TRBD2 (5 bases each). V was cut by 5 bases and J by 0 bases, with 14 bases left in between. Germline-derived CDR1 and CDR2 are MNHNS and SASEGT. The CDR3 is made up of 17 amino acids. This CDR3 reads CASSQGLDSSGANVLTF. DNA for the CDR3: TGTGCCAGCAGTCAAGGACTTGACAGCTCTGGGGCCAACGTCCTGACTTTC.

This clone was detected once. This chain links TRBV5-4 with TRBJ1-1; no clear D gene. Trimming pared 2 bases from V and 1 base from J, leaving 6 bases between. CDR1 and CDR2 from the germline V gene are SGHNT and YYREEE (reference sequence). This CDR3 is built from 13 residues. CDR3 in DNA: TGTGCCAGCAGCTTTCAAGGGAACACTGAAGCTTTCTTT. Its protein product is CASSFQGNTEAFF.

The chain links TRBV11-2 to TRBJ2-5, with 7 bases aligning to TRBD2. Germline V lookup: CDR1 SGHAT, CDR2 FQNNGV. V dropped 5 bases and J dropped 5; count of bases not matched to a gene: 11. CDR3 size: 15 residues. The CDR3 nucleotides are TGTGCCAGCAGCGCCGGGACGGAGGGAGGGGAGACCCAGTACTTC. Protein product: CASSAGTEGGETQYF.

The rearrangement uses TRBV6-5 and TRBJ2-2; 7 bases map to TRBD2. V lost 6 bases to trimming and J lost 5 bases; unmatched junction nucleotides: 9. The CDR3 contains 15 residues. Germline lookup yields CDR1 MNHEY and CDR2 SVGAGI. The CDR3 is CASRETSPLTGELFF. CDR3 bases: TGTGCCAGCAGGGAGACTAGCCCCTTGACCGGGGAGCTGTTTTTT.

The chain recombines TRBV5-4 with TRBJ2-1; tentatively, D is TRBD2 (6 bases). The CDR3 runs to 13 residues. The V gene's germline CDR1 is SGHNT and CDR2 YYREEE (reference sequence). V was clipped by 4 bases and J by 5 bases, with 10 bases between them. The CDR3 nucleotides read TGTGCCAGCAGCACTCCGGGAGACAATGAGCAGTTCTTC. Amino acid sequence: CASSTPGDNEQFF.

This rearrangement joins TRBV9 to TRBJ2-1, with 7 bases that match TRBD2. Germline assignment: CDR1 SGDLS and CDR2 YYNGEE. The CDR3 has 13 residues. V was pared by 5 bases and J by 7 bases, with 6 bases of the junction left unmatched. The CDR3 DNA reads as TGTGCCAGCAGAGGCGGGAGTGTGAATGAGCAGTTCTTC. Translating gives CASRGGSVNEQFF.

The chain carries TRBV29-1 and TRBJ1-1; a possible D gene is TRBD1 (6 bases). From germline, CDR1 is SQVTM and CDR2 ANQGSEA. The CDR3 has 12 residues. V lost 1 base to trimming and J lost 5 bases, with 8 bases between them. The CDR3 sequence is CSVEGGGTEAFF. The CDR3 coding sequence is TGCAGCGTTGAAGGAGGGGGGACTGAAGCTTTCTTT.

This chain links TRBV5-1 with TRBJ2-4, with 7 bases fitting TRBD2. V lost 4 bases and J lost 8; bases outside the gene matches: 0. The germline gives CDR1 SGHRS, CDR2 YFSETQ. CDR3 length: 11 amino acids. The CDR3 loop is CASSGRDIQYF. Here the CDR3 DNA reads TGCGCCAGCAGCGGGAGGGACATTCAGTACTTC.

This clone was recorded only once. The chain combines TRBV11-1 with TRBJ2-1; D is perhaps TRBD1 or TRBD2 (5 bases each). The germline V gene encodes CDR1 SGHAT and CDR2 FQDESV (reference sequence). V lost 5 bases to trimming and J lost 2 bases, with 16 bases between them. The CDR3 runs 16 residues. CDR3 in amino acids: CASSPRDPKTYNEQFF. As DNA, the CDR3 is TGTGCCAGCAGCCCAAGGGACCCAAAGACCTACAATGAGCAGTTCTTC.

The chain employs TRBV11-1 and TRBJ2-7, with 8 bases that match TRBD2. The CDR3 contains 16 residues. V gave up 3 bases and J gave up 5 bases; unmatched junction bases: 12. Germline V gives CDR1 SGHAT, CDR2 FQDESV (reference sequence). The CDR3 region has the DNA TGTGCCAGCAGCTTTAAGTCTGGACTAGCAGGTGACGAGCAGTACTTC. It is translated as CASSFKSGLAGDEQYF.

This chain joins TRBV4-1 and TRBJ2-1; D call uncertain. Trimming removed 0 bases at V and 8 bases at J, with 8 bases between. CDR3 length: 13 residues. Germline CDR1 is MGHRA and CDR2 is YSYEKL. The CDR3 sequence: CASSQESQDEQFF. The CDR3 nucleotides are TGCGCCAGCAGCCAAGAAAGTCAGGATGAGCAGTTCTTC.

Details on this clone: Just one base apart from a much larger clone, this may be a read error. This chain uses TRBV11-2 with TRBJ2-5; TRBD2 might be the D (6 bases). V was shortened by 6 bases and J by 0 bases, with 8 bases between the two germline ends. This CDR3 spans 13 amino acids. Germline CDR1 SGHAT, CDR2 FQNNGV. The CDR3: CASSAGYQETQYF. CDR3 DNA: TGTGCCAGCAGTGCGGGGTACCAAGAGACCCAGTACTTC.

J is TRBJ2-7 and V is TRBV5-8, with D perhaps matching TRBD1 (6 bases). Trimming cost V 9 bases and J 0 bases, with 19 bases left between them. Germline CDR1 and CDR2: SGHTS and YDEGEE. The CDR3 runs 15 residues. CDR3 amino acids: CATFSIQGFSYEQYF. The CDR3 nucleotides are TGTGCCACATTCTCCATACAGGGATTCTCCTACGAGCAGTACTTC.

V is TRBV10-3 and J is TRBJ2-1; tentatively, D is TRBD1 or TRBD2 (5 bases each). The germline V gene has CDR1 ENHRY and CDR2 SYGVKD. The CDR3 length is 13 residues. Trimming took 10 bases from V and 4 from J, leaving 14 bases between them. The CDR3 DNA is TGTGCCACCGGGACGCCGGATTACAATGAGCAGTTCTTC. Residues: CATGTPDYNEQFF.

The V and J genes are TRBV5-4 and TRBJ2-3; D gene unclear. Trimming removed 2 bases from V and 11 bases from J, with 15 bases in between. Germline V CDR1 and CDR2: SGHNT, YYREEE (reference sequence). The CDR3 covers 13 residues. The CDR3 loop reads CASSLAHEIGQYF. The CDR3 DNA reads as TGTGCCAGCAGCTTAGCACACGAAATAGGGCAGTATTTT.

As DNA, the CDR3 is TGTGCCAGCAGCCAGCTAGCGGGGGGGTCTTTGGATGAGCAGTTCTTC. Its protein is CASSQLAGGSLDEQFF. This chain joins TRBV14 and TRBJ2-1; TRBD2 agrees at 12 bases. Germline V gives CDR1 SGHDN, CDR2 FVKESK. The CDR3 contains 16 residues. V was clipped by 3 bases and J by 8 bases; unmatched bases: 8.

The chain is built from TRBV19 and TRBJ2-7; weak D call: TRBD1 (5 bases). V was clipped by 2 bases and J by 5 bases, with 10 bases between them. Germline V CDR1 and CDR2: LNHDA, SQIVND (reference sequence). The CDR3 is made up of 13 amino acids. For the CDR3, the DNA is TGTGCCAGTAGTATAAAGGGGCTCGACGAGCAGTACTTC. Protein product: CASSIKGLDEQYF. Together with reference TRBV19 and TRBJ2-7, the CDR3 gives the full variable domain: DGGITQSPKYLFRKEGQNVTLSCEQNLNHDAMYWYRQDPGQGLRLIYYSQIVNDFQKGDIAEGYSVSREKKESFPLTVTSAQKNPTAFYLCASSIKGLDEQYFGPGTRLTVT.

The rearrangement links TRBV7-2 to TRBJ2-1; the D call may be TRBD1 or TRBD2 (6 bases each). The germline CDR1 and CDR2 sequences are SGHTA and FQGNSA. V gave up 2 bases and J gave up 1 base, with 12 bases separating them. The length of the CDR3 is 16 residues. CDR3 nucleotide sequence: TGTGCCAGCAGCTTACTGGGGGGCCCTTCCTACAATGAGCAGTTCTTC. It codes for CASSLLGGPSYNEQFF.

The V call is TRBV27, the J call TRBJ2-2, with TRBD2 identical over 7 bases. V dropped 3 bases and J dropped 6; count of bases not matched to a gene: 7. The CDR3 sequence is 15 residues long. The germline V gene encodes CDR1 MNHEY and CDR2 SMNVEV (reference sequence). As DNA, the CDR3 is TGTGCCAGCAGTTTTAGGGAGGGGTTATCCGGGGAGCTGTTTTTT. Its translation: CASSFREGLSGELFF.

This chain's CDR3 is CASSLGQASYEQYF. CDR3 sequence (DNA): TGTGCCAGCAGCTTGGGTCAAGCCTCCTACGAGCAGTACTTC. The chain employs TRBV5-6 and TRBJ2-7; D is unclear. The germline V gene encodes CDR1 SGHDT and CDR2 YYEEEE. There are 14 residues in the CDR3. The V gene lost 0 bases and the J gene lost 0 bases, with 7 bases spanning the gap.

CDR3 amino acids: CASSGLAETDTQYF. In DNA, the CDR3 is TGCGCCAGCAGCGGACTAGCGGAAACAGATACGCAGTATTTT. The V gene is TRBV4-1, the J gene TRBJ2-3; 10 nucleotides match TRBD2. J lost 3 bases, V lost 5 bases, and 2 bases had no gene match. The CDR3 runs 14 residues. Per germline, CDR1 MGHRA and CDR2 YSYEKL.

This chain uses TRBV5-1 with TRBJ2-2, with unresolved D. CDR1 is SGHRS and CDR2 is YFSETQ in the germline V gene. V was shortened by 6 bases and J by 5 bases, with 8 bases between the two germline ends. This CDR3 has 12 residues. For the CDR3, the DNA is TGCGCCAGCAAAGTGGGGACCGGGGAGCTGTTTTTT. As protein: CASKVGTGELFF. Drawing the rest from reference TRBV5-1 and TRBJ2-2, the complete variable domain is KAGVTQTPRYLIKTRGQQVTLSCSPISGHRSVSWYQQTPGQGLQFLFEYFSETQRNKGNFPGRFSGRQFSNSRSEMNVSTLELGDSALYLCASKVGTGELFFGEGSRLTVL.

This chain links TRBV6-5 with TRBJ2-2, with 8 bases lining up with TRBD2. The J segment lost 7 bases and the V segment lost 2 bases, leaving 9 bases of the junction unmatched. There are 16 residues in the CDR3. Germline V gives CDR1 MNHEY, CDR2 SVGAGI. Here the CDR3 reads CASSYEAGGRDGELFF. The CDR3 bases are TGTGCCAGCAGTTACGAGGCGGGAGGCCGTGACGGGGAGCTGTTTTTT.

The rearrangement links TRBV4-2 to TRBJ2-7; possible D gene TRBD1, 6 bases. The CDR3 has 16 amino acids. V was cut by 4 bases and J by 2 bases, with 18 bases left in between. The germline V gene encodes CDR1 LGHNA and CDR2 YNFKEQ. The CDR3: CASSPLFGRGAYEQYF. CDR3 nucleotides: TGTGCCAGCAGCCCCCTTTTTGGCAGGGGAGCCTACGAGCAGTACTTC.

V usage is TRBV27 and J usage is TRBJ2-7; unclear D gene. Trimming pared 5 bases from V and 4 bases from J, leaving 9 bases between. Germline V CDR1 and CDR2: MNHEY, SMNVEV (reference sequence). The CDR3 covers 12 residues. The CDR3, as DNA: TGTGCCAGCAGTCCAACTGGGTACGAGCAGTACTTC. This codes for CASSPTGYEQYF.

The rearrangement uses TRBV7-9 and TRBJ2-1; the match to TRBD1 covers 8 bases. V shed 1 base and J 10 bases; nucleotides not matched to a gene: 6. The CDR3 loop spans 14 amino acids. CDR1 SEHNR and CDR2 FQNEAQ come from the germline V gene (reference sequence). The CDR3 region is CASSLGQGLEEQFF. As DNA, the CDR3 is TGTGCCAGCAGCTTAGGACAGGGGTTAGAGGAGCAGTTCTTC.

The chain has TRBV6-5 and TRBJ2-4; 8 bases line up with TRBD1. The CDR3 is made up of 14 amino acids. Unmatched junction bases numbered 5, after V lost 6 bases and J lost 4 bases. The germline gives CDR1 MNHEY, CDR2 SVGAGI. The CDR3 sequence: CASSQGQEKNIQYF. In DNA form, the CDR3 reads TGTGCCAGCAGCCAGGGACAGGAAAAAAACATTCAGTACTTC.

This clone was observed a handful of times. The chain employs TRBV19 and TRBJ2-1; 7 nucleotides match TRBD1. This CDR3 region has 12 residues. The germline V gene has CDR1 LNHDA and CDR2 SQIVND (reference sequence). Unmatched junction bases numbered 7, after V lost 10 bases and J lost 7 bases. The CDR3 is CATSTGNNEQFF. In DNA, the CDR3 is TGTGCCACCTCGACAGGGAATAATGAGCAGTTCTTC. Variable domain in full (rest from reference TRBV19 and TRBJ2-1): DGGITQSPKYLFRKEGQNVTLSCEQNLNHDAMYWYRQDPGQGLRLIYYSQIVNDFQKGDIAEGYSVSREKKESFPLTVTSAQKNPTAFYLCATSTGNNEQFFGPGTRLTVL.

The V call is TRBV19, the J call TRBJ1-5, with TRBD1 identical over 8 bases. V shed 7 bases and J 9 bases; nucleotides not matched to a gene: 11. CDR1 and CDR2 (germline): LNHDA, SQIVND (reference sequence). This CDR3 is 14 amino acids long. CDR3 protein: CASTLGQGLPPQHF. The CDR3, as DNA: TGTGCCAGTACGCTCGGACAGGGTCTTCCGCCCCAGCATTTT.

V is TRBV5-4 and J is TRBJ2-5; TRBD2 agrees at 7 bases. The J call may be mistaken, given a closer DNA end match to TRBJ2-7. The germline V gene encodes CDR1 SGHNT and CDR2 YYREEE (reference sequence). The CDR3 is made up of 15 amino acids. The DNA of the CDR3 is TGTGCCAGCAGCCCAGATGGTAGCGGGCGCTACGAGCAGTACTTC. Amino acids: CASSPDGSGRYEQYF.